Listed here are 11 T cell receptor beta chains from one sample, sequenced in a study of T-cell reconstitution after alpha-beta-depleted transplantation in children. The library targeted TCRbeta and was prepared with unique molecular identifiers. TCRdb reprocessed the PCR reads with MiXCR, giving one entry per CDR3 protein. The sample records about 600,000 distinct CDR3 sequences, more than 20% being singletons. The sequenced sample was PBMCs, mostly from graft donor cells, obtained 360 days after TCRalphabeta/CD19-depleted stem cell transplant. The receptors originated from a boy younger than two who had a stem cell transplant for acute myeloid leukemia, so the T cells may come from the graft donor.

This clonotype turned up a few times. V and J are TRBV7-1 and TRBJ2-3, with TRBD2 matching over 13 bases. TRBV7-1 falls under the ORF class, with uncertain function. The CDR3 length is 21 residues. With V trimmed by 3 bases and J by 1 base, 16 bases remained unmatched. The CDR3, as DNA: TGTGCCAGCAGCTCCGTCCTGGTTTGGACTAGCGGGGGAGACCGCACAGATACGCAGTATTTT. Its protein is CASSSVLVWTSGGDRTDTQYF.

There are a few counts of this clonotype. This chain joins TRBV11-2 and TRBJ2-7; D gene uncertain. Per the germline V gene, CDR1 is SGHAT and CDR2 is FQNNGV. The V and J ends lost 5 bases and 4 bases respectively, with 12 bases between them. The CDR3 covers 13 residues. The CDR3 is CASSPEPFYEQYV. CDR3 coding DNA: TGTGCCAGCAGCCCGGAGCCCTTTTACGAGCAGTACGTC.

This clonotype was counted at least ten times. The chain links TRBV29-1 to TRBJ1-5; D possibly corresponds to TRBD1 (5 bases). V was shortened by 5 bases and J by 2 bases, with 10 bases between the two germline ends. Germline CDR1 is SQVTM and CDR2 is ANQGSEA. This CDR3 region has 13 residues. Here the CDR3 DNA reads TGCAGCGTTACTACACAGGGCAATCAGCCCCAGCATTTT. It encodes CSVTTQGNQPQHF.

This chain connects TRBV10-1 to TRBJ2-1, with 12 bases aligning to TRBD2. Per germline, CDR1 WNHNN and CDR2 SYGVQD (reference sequence). This CDR3 contains 16 residues. V dropped 2 bases and J dropped 4; count of bases not matched to a gene: 3. CDR3 loop: CASSERLAGEYNEQFF. The DNA of the CDR3 is TGCGCCAGCAGTGAGCGACTAGCGGGAGAATACAATGAGCAGTTCTTC.

This clonotype came up once. V gene TRBV20-1 combines with J gene TRBJ2-3; 8 nucleotides align to TRBD2. Germline V gives CDR1 DFQATT, CDR2 SNEGSKA (reference sequence). The length of the CDR3 is 16 residues. Unmatched junction bases numbered 8, after V lost 3 bases and J lost 0 bases. CDR3 in amino acids: CSARAGGALSTDTQYF. CDR3 coding DNA: TGCAGTGCTAGGGCCGGGGGGGCCTTAAGCACAGATACGCAGTATTTT.

V gene TRBV4-3 combines with J gene TRBJ2-7, with 8 bases lining up with TRBD2. Looked up from germline, CDR1 is LGHNA and CDR2 is YSLEER. Losses at the gene ends were 0 bases for V and 0 bases for J; bases not matched to a gene: 13. This CDR3 spans 19 amino acids. The DNA of the CDR3 is TGCGCCAGCAGCCAAGACCCATATCCGCAGCGGGGGTCCTCCTACGAGCAGTACTTC. Amino acid sequence: CASSQDPYPQRGSSYEQYF.

This clonotype has at least ten counts. The chain links TRBV12-3 or TRBV12-4 to TRBJ2-7, with 9 bases fitting TRBD1. Unmatched junction bases numbered 12, after V lost 1 base and J lost 5 bases. This CDR3 is 17 amino acids long. In DNA form, the CDR3 reads TGTGCCAGCAGTTTAGGGGACAGGGAAGGGCGTTTCCACGAGCAGTACTTC. Protein sequence: CASSLGDREGRFHEQYF.

This clonotype was seen a few times. The chain links TRBV11-2 to TRBJ1-6, with 8 bases lining up with TRBD1. V lost 2 bases to trimming and J lost 0 bases; unmatched junction nucleotides: 6. CDR1 and CDR2 (germline): SGHAT, FQNNGV. CDR3 size: 18 residues. The CDR3 DNA reads TGTGCCAGCAGCTTATTGGGACAGGTTCCCTCCTATAATTCACCCCTCCACTTT. Protein: CASSLLGQVPSYNSPLHF.

This sequence joins TRBV4-1 and TRBJ2-1, with 7 bases that match TRBD1. The junction had 14 bases not matched to a gene; V was cut back by 3 bases and J by 0 bases. This CDR3 region has 19 residues. The germline CDR1 and CDR2 sequences are MGHRA and YSYEKL. The CDR3 spells CASSHRDSPLYSSYNEQFF. The DNA of the CDR3 is TGCGCCAGCAGCCATCGGGACAGCCCCCTCTATAGCTCCTACAATGAGCAGTTCTTC.

The chain uses TRBV18 and TRBJ2-1, with 9 bases identical to TRBD2. The CDR3 contains 16 residues. Germline V CDR1 and CDR2: KGHSH, LQKENI. After removal of 5 bases from V and 4 bases from J, the junction contained 9 bases not matched to a gene. The CDR3 reads CASSISELAGYNEQFF. The CDR3 DNA reads TGTGCCAGCTCAATCAGTGAGCTAGCGGGGTACAATGAGCAGTTCTTC.

The chain recombines TRBV11-2 with TRBJ2-1, with 8 bases that match TRBD2. Trimming took 5 bases from V and 8 from J; bases not matched to a gene: 14. The length of the CDR3 is 16 residues. From germline, CDR1 is SGHAT and CDR2 FQNNGV. The CDR3 sequence is CASSHRTPGGPDEQFF. Here the CDR3 DNA reads TGTGCCAGCAGCCATCGGACGCCGGGGGGGCCCGATGAGCAGTTCTTC.